These T cell receptor beta chains were read from a single sample in a study of T cell changes during pregnancy in multiple sclerosis. Libraries were prepared by immunoSEQ multiplex PCR; TCRdb keeps only in-frame clonotypes and omits some of them. This sample has about 100,000 clones; approximately 92% occur once, and the top ten carry over 2%. Sample: peripheral blood, taken in the first trimester of pregnancy. The receptors stem from a female donor with multiple sclerosis, enrolled in a pregnancy study. Each CDR3 is given with its conserved first and last residue. D genes are given only for firm matches. Only some rows state a clone size, as once, few, many or a class for expanded clones.

size,D,J,V,CDR3,DNA
.,.,TRBJ1-2,TRBV20-1,CSARAPRGNTF,TGCAGTGCTAGAGCCCCCCGGGGGAACACCTTC
.,.,TRBJ2-1,TRBV7-2,CASSLNSRVGEQFF,TGTGCCAGCAGCTTAAATTCGCGGGTAGGGGAGCAGTTCTTC
.,TRBD2,TRBJ2-2,TRBV10-3,CAINRGTTDTGELFF,TGTGCCATCAACCGCGGGACTACAGACACCGGGGAGCTGTTTTTT
once,TRBD2,TRBJ2-1,TRBV6-1,CASSISGRAIVEQFF,TGTGCCAGCAGTATTAGCGGGAGGGCCATTGTTGAGCAGTTCTTC
.,TRBD2,TRBJ2-7,TRBV28,CASSSGRRRGEQYF,TGTGCCAGCAGTAGCGGGAGGCGCCGCGGCGAGCAGTACTTC
.,.,TRBJ2-7,TRBV28,CASSLRQLSYEQYF,TGTGCCAGCAGTTTAAGACAGCTATCCTACGAGCAGTACTTC
.,.,TRBJ2-1,TRBV20-1,CSAGSLDEQFF,TGCAGTGCCGGGTCTCTTGATGAGCAGTTCTTC
.,TRBD2,TRBJ2-7,TRBV5-6,CASSGGLAGDLPYEQYF,TGTGCCAGCAGCGGCGGACTAGCGGGAGACCTTCCCTACGAGCAGTACTTC
.,TRBD2,TRBJ2-7,TRBV28,CASSLLGGLAGFVEQYF,TGTGCCAGCAGTTTATTAGGTGGACTAGCGGGATTTGTCGAGCAGTACTTC
.,.,TRBJ2-1,TRBV2,CASSGTPGLGSYNEQFF,TGTGCCAGCAGTGGGACACCGGGACTCGGCTCCTACAATGAGCAGTTCTTC
.,.,TRBJ2-1,TRBV21-1,CASSKGTSGRSGEQFF,TGTGCCAGCAGCAAAGGGACTAGCGGGAGGTCCGGTGAGCAGTTCTTC
.,TRBD2,TRBJ2-4,TRBV5-1,CASRDGTTLAKNIQYF,TGCGCCAGCAGGGACGGGACTACCTTAGCCAAAAACATTCAGTACTTC
.,.,TRBJ2-4,TRBV6-1,CASSEQPPALMTKNIQYF,TGTGCCAGCAGTGAACAGCCCCCAGCGTTGATGACCAAAAACATTCAGTACTTC
.,.,TRBJ1-1,TRBV6-5,CASRFGPGVSEAFF,TGTGCCAGCAGGTTCGGTCCCGGGGTCTCTGAAGCTTTCTTT
.,.,TRBJ2-5,TRBV9,CASSVQGGLETQYF,TGTGCCAGCAGCGTCCAGGGCGGATTGGAGACCCAGTACTTC
.,.,TRBJ1-1,TRBV7-8,CASSLAFTGNTEAFF,TGTGCCAGCAGCTTAGCTTTTACAGGGAACACTGAAGCTTTCTTT
.,TRBD1,TRBJ1-5,TRBV4-3,CASSQGGTGRDQPQHF,TGCGCCAGCAGCCAAGGCGGGACAGGTAGGGATCAGCCCCAGCATTTT
.,.,TRBJ1-4,TRBV9,CASSVGIATNEKLFF,TGTGCCAGCAGCGTAGGTATTGCAACTAATGAAAAACTGTTTTTT
once,TRBD2,TRBJ2-1,TRBV7-7,CASSLLLAGGVDEQFF,TGTGCTAGCAGCTTACTTCTAGCGGGAGGGGTCGATGAGCAGTTCTTC
.,.,TRBJ1-1,TRBV18,CASSPQGTEAFF,TGTGCCAGCTCACCACAGGGGACTGAAGCTTTCTTT
.,TRBD2,TRBJ2-3,TRBV29-1,CSVATGLATRSATDTQYF,TGCAGCGTTGCGACGGGACTAGCGACTCGGAGCGCGACAGATACGCAGTATTTT
.,TRBD1,TRBJ2-3,TRBV6-1,CASDGQGGYTDTQYF,TGTGCCAGCGACGGACAGGGGGGATACACAGATACGCAGTATTTT
.,TRBD2,TRBJ2-4,TRBV30,CAWSATSGIENIQYF,TGTGCCTGGAGTGCTACCAGCGGGATAGAAAACATTCAGTACTTC
few,.,TRBJ1-5,TRBV2,CASGGGQYQPQHF,TGTGCCAGCGGAGGAGGACAGTATCAGCCCCAGCATTTT
.,TRBD1,TRBJ1-5,TRBV4-2,CASSQEARGPGQPQHF,TGTGCCAGCAGCCAAGAAGCAAGGGGGCCAGGTCAGCCCCAGCATTTT
.,.,TRBJ2-7,TRBV28,CASSFGGSVYEQYF,TGTGCCAGCAGTTTCGGCGGTTCGGTCTACGAGCAGTACTTC
once,.,TRBJ2-7,TRBV11-2,CASSQNPDKYEQYF,TGTGCCAGCAGCCAGAACCCGGACAAGTACGAGCAGTACTTC
few,.,TRBJ1-2,TRBV6-5,CASSSLQLNNYGYTF,TGTGCCAGCAGTTCCCTACAGCTAAATAACTATGGCTACACCTTC
.,TRBD1,TRBJ1-3,TRBV18,CASSPKGTDTRGNTIYF,TGTGCCAGCTCACCAAAAGGGACAGACACCCGCGGAAACACCATATATTTT
.,.,TRBJ2-7,TRBV27,CASSLSRQGPSGSISYEQYF,TGTGCCAGCAGTTTATCGAGACAGGGCCCCAGCGGGTCCATATCCTACGAGCAGTACTTC
.,.,TRBJ2-5,TRBV15,CATGQGTYSETQYF,TGTGCCACCGGGCAGGGGACATACTCAGAGACCCAGTACTTC
.,.,TRBJ1-3,TRBV7-9,CASSDSVPNTIYF,TGTGCCAGCAGCGATAGTGTGCCGAACACCATATATTTT
.,TRBD2,TRBJ2-1,TRBV6-4,CASSVPGLAGNSYNEQFF,TGTGCCAGCAGCGTCCCGGGACTAGCGGGTAACTCCTACAATGAGCAGTTCTTC